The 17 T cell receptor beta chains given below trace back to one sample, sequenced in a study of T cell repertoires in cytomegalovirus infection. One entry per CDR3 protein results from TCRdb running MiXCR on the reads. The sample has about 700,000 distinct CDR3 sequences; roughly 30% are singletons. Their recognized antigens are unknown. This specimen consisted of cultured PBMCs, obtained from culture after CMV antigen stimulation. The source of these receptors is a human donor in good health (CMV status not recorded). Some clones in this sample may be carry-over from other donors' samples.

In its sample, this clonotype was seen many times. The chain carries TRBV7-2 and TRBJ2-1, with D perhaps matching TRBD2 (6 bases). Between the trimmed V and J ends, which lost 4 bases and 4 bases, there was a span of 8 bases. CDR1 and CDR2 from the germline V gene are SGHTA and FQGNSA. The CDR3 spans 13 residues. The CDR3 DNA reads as TGTGCCAGCAGCTGGGGGGATTACAATGAGCAGTTCTTC. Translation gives CASSWGDYNEQFF.

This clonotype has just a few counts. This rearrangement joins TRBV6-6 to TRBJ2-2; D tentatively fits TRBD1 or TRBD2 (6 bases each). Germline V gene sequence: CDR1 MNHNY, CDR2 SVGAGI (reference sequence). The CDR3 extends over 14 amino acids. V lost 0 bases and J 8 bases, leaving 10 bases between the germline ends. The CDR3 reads CASSYSRGRGELFF. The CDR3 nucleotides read TGTGCCAGCAGTTACTCGAGGGGGAGGGGGGAGCTGTTTTTT.

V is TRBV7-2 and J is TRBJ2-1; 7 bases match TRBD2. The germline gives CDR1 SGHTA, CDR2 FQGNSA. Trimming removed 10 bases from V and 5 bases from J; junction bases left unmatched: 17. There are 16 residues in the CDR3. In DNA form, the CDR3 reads TGTGCCAACAGTCCGTACCCGCGGGAGATCCACAATGAGCAGTTCTTC. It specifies CANSPYPREIHNEQFF.

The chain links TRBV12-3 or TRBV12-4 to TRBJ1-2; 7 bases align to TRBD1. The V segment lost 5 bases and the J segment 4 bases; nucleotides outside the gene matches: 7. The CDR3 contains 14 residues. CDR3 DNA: TGTGCCAGCAGTAGGACAGGCGGATCCTATGGCTACACCTTC. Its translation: CASSRTGGSYGYTF.

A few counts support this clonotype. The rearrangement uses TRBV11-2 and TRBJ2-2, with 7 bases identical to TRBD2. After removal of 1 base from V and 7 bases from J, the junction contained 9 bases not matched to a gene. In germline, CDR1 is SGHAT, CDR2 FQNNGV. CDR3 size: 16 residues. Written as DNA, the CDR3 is TGTGCCAGCAGCTTAGGTCCCGGACTAGTTGGCGGGGAGCTGTTTTTT. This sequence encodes CASSLGPGLVGGELFF. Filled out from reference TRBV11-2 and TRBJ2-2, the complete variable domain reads EAGVAQSPRYKIIEKRQSVAFWCNPISGHATLYWYQQILGQGPKLLIQFQNNGVVDDSQLPKDRFSAERLKGVDSTLKIQPAKLEDSAVYLCASSLGPGLVGGELFFGEGSRLTVL.

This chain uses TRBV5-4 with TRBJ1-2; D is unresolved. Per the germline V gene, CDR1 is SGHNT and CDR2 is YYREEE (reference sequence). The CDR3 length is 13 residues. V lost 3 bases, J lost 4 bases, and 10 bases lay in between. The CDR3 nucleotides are TGTGCCAGCAGCTCCGGACGTCTCTATGGCTACACCTTC. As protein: CASSSGRLYGYTF.

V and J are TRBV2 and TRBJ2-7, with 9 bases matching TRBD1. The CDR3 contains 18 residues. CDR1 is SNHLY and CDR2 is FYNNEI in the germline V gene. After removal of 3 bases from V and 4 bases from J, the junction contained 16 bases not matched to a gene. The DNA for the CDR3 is TGTGCCAGCAGTGAGGGGCCTGGGGGGGACAGGGACCCTTACGAGCAGTACTTC. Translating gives CASSEGPGGDRDPYEQYF.

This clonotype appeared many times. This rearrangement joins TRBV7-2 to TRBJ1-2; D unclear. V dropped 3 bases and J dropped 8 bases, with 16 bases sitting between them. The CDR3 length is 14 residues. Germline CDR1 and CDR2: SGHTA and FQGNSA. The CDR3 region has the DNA TGTGCCAGCAGCTTTCGTGACCCTGGACGAGGCTACACCTTC. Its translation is CASSFRDPGRGYTF.

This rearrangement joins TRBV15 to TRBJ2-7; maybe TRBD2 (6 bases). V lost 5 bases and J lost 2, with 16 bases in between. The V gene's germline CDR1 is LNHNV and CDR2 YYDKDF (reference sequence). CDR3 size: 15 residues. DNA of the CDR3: TGTGCCACCAGCGCCAGCCCAGCGGGCGCCTACGAGCAGTACTTC. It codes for CATSASPAGAYEQYF.

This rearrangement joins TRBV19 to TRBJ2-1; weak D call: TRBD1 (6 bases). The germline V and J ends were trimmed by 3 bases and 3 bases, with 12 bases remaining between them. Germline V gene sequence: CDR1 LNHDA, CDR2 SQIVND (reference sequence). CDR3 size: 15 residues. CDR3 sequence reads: CASSIGTNRYNEQFF. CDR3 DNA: TGTGCCAGTAGTATTGGGACAAATCGCTACAATGAGCAGTTCTTC. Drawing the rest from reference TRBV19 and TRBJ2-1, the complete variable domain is DGGITQSPKYLFRKEGQNVTLSCEQNLNHDAMYWYRQDPGQGLRLIYYSQIVNDFQKGDIAEGYSVSREKKESFPLTVTSAQKNPTAFYLCASSIGTNRYNEQFFGPGTRLTVL.

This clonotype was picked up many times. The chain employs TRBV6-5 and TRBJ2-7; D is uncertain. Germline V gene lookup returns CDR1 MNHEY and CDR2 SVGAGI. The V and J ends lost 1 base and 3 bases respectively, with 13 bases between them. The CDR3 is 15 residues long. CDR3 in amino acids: CASSYFMAFGYEQYF. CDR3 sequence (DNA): TGTGCCAGCAGTTACTTCATGGCATTCGGCTACGAGCAGTACTTC.

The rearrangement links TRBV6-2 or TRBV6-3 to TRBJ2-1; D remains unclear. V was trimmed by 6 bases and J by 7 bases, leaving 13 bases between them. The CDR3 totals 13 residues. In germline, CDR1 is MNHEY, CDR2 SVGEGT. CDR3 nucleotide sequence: TGTGCCAGCAGACTCACCGGGCAGAATGAGCAGTTCTTC. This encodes CASRLTGQNEQFF.

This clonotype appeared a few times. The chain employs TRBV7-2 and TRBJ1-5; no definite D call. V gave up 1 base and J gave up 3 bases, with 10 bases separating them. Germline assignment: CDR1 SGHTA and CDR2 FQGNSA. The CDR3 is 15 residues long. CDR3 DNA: TGTGCCAGCAGCTTAGTTCCAGCGTCCAATCAGCCCCAGCATTTT. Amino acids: CASSLVPASNQPQHF.

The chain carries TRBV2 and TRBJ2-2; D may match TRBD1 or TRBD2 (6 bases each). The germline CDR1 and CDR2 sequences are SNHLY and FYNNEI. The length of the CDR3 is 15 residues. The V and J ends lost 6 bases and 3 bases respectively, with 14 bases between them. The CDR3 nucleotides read TGTGCCAGCAGAAGGGGGGATTCAGACACCGGGGAGCTGTTTTTT. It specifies CASRRGDSDTGELFF.

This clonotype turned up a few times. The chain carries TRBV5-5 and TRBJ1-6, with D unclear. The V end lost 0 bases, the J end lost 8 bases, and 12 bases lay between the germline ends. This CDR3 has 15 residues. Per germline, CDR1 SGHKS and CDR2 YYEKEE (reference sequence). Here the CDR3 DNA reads TGTGCCAGCAGCTTGGTGTCGGGTATCGATTCACCCCTCCACTTT. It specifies CASSLVSGIDSPLHF.

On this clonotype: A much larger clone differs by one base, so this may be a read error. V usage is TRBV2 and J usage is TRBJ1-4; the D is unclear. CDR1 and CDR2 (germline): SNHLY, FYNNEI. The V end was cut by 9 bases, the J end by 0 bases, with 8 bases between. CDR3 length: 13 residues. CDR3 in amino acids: CASRITTNEKLFF. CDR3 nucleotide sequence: TGTGCCAGTAGGATAACAACTAATGAAAAACTGTTTTTT.

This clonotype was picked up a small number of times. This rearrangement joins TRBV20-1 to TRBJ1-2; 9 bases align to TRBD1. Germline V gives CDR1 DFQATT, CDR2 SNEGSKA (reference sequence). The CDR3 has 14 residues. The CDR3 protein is CRGGTGTRDYGYTF. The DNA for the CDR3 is TGCAGAGGCGGGACAGGGACCCGGGACTATGGCTACACCTTC.